One and the same sample provided the 26 T cell receptor beta chains below, sequenced in a study of T cell repertoires in cytomegalovirus infection. The antigens these receptors bind are not known. One entry per CDR3 protein results from TCRdb running MiXCR on the reads. Counted here are some 920,000 distinct CDR3 sequences, about a third occurring once; the ten biggest clones make up roughly 13%. This specimen was cultured CD8+ T cells from PBMCs, taken from culture after CMV antigen stimulation. The receptors here all came from a human donor in good health (CMV status not recorded). Some clones in this sample may be carry-over from other donors' samples.

This clonotype occurred a few times. The chain couples TRBV7-8 to TRBJ2-1; D remains unclear. Trimming took off 3 bases at V and 10 bases at J, with 7 bases between the two ends. The CDR3 runs 11 residues. The germline CDR1 and CDR2 sequences are SGHVS and FQNEAQ. CDR3 coding DNA: TGTGCCAGCAGCTTTAGGGTAGAGCAGTTCTTC. Its protein is CASSFRVEQFF.

This clonotype has at least ten counts. The CDR3 is CASSLSQTGAGETQYF. CDR3 nucleotide sequence: TGTGCCAGCAGCTTATCCCAGACGGGGGCTGGAGAGACCCAGTACTTC. This chain links TRBV7-9 with TRBJ2-5, with D perhaps given as TRBD1 or TRBD2 (6 bases each). Per the germline V gene, CDR1 is SEHNR and CDR2 is FQNEAQ (reference sequence). Deletions cut 2 bases from V and 4 bases from J, with 17 bases between. The CDR3 contains 16 residues.

The V and J genes are TRBV20-1 and TRBJ1-2; D remains ambiguous. V was clipped by 3 bases and J by 7 bases, with 12 bases between them. The germline V gene has CDR1 DFQATT and CDR2 SNEGSKA (reference sequence). This CDR3 is built from 12 residues. CDR3 in DNA: TGCAGTGCTAGTCCTTTTTATTCTGGCTACACCTTC. It specifies CSASPFYSGYTF.

The chain has TRBV12-5 and TRBJ2-5; 9 nucleotides match TRBD1. Trimming at V came to 3 bases and at J to 3 bases, leaving 5 bases not matched to a gene. This CDR3 comprises 15 residues. Germline loops: CDR1 LGHNT, CDR2 FRNRAP. CDR3 nucleotide sequence: TGTGCTAGTGGTTTATGGACAGGGGCGGAAGAGACCCAGTACTTC. This gives the protein CASGLWTGAEETQYF.

The V gene is TRBV5-4, the J gene TRBJ2-5, with D maybe TRBD2 (6 bases). The CDR3 runs to 18 residues. V was shortened by 5 bases and J by 1 base, with 24 bases between the two germline ends. CDR1 is SGHNT, CDR2 YYREEE, per germline (reference sequence). The CDR3 sequence: CASSGGQRTTGPQETQYF. CDR3 bases: TGTGCCAGCAGTGGAGGCCAGCGGACTACTGGACCCCAAGAGACCCAGTACTTC.

This clonotype was picked up a small number of times. J is TRBJ1-2 and V is TRBV12-3 or TRBV12-4; the D is unclear. The CDR3 runs to 14 residues. With 7 bases removed from V and 4 bases from J, the gap between germline ends came to 16 bases. The CDR3 DNA sequence: TGTGCCAGCACCCTAGAGGTGGTCGGCTATGGCTACACCTTC. It codes for CASTLEVVGYGYTF.

In this sample, this clonotype turned up many times. The V call is TRBV7-2, the J call TRBJ1-1; D call uncertain. The CDR3 has 15 residues. Germline CDR1 is SGHTA and CDR2 is FQGNSA. Between the trimmed V and J ends, which lost 1 base and 3 bases, there was a span of 12 bases. CDR3 DNA: TGTGCCAGCAGCTTAGTTAGGTGGGCATACACTGAAGCTTTCTTT. Protein product: CASSLVRWAYTEAFF.

The CDR3 DNA reads TGTGCCAGCAGCCTTTACGCCGGGGGGCAGGGCGAGCAGTACGTC. This sequence encodes CASSLYAGGQGEQYV. V usage is TRBV6-5 and J usage is TRBJ2-7; D might be TRBD2 (7 bases). Germline assignment: CDR1 MNHEY and CDR2 SVGAGI. Trimming pared 6 bases from V and 6 bases from J, leaving 21 bases between. The CDR3 has 15 residues.

The gene calls are TRBV25-1 and TRBJ1-1; D is perhaps TRBD1 (6 bases). V shed 3 bases and J shed 8 bases, with 28 bases lying between them. This CDR3 has 18 amino acids. CDR1 is MGHDK, CDR2 SYGVNS, per germline. The chain's CDR3 is CASSDPSLGQREPLEAFF. Written as DNA, the CDR3 is TGTGCCAGCAGTGACCCCTCCCTCGGACAGCGAGAGCCCCTAGAAGCTTTCTTT.

This sequence joins TRBV7-9 and TRBJ2-7; maybe TRBD1 (6 bases). Germline CDR1 SEHNR, CDR2 FQNEAQ (reference sequence). This CDR3 region has 15 residues. Trimming pared 4 bases from V and 0 bases from J, leaving 13 bases between. The chain's CDR3 is CASSSTNRVSYEQYF. The CDR3 region has the DNA TGTGCCAGCAGCTCAACCAACAGGGTCTCCTACGAGCAGTACTTC.

This clonotype has only a few counts. CDR3 sequence reads: CATRFRRTGELFF. CDR3 in DNA: TGTGCCACCCGTTTCAGAAGGACGGGGGAGCTGTTTTTT. This chain uses TRBV15 with TRBJ2-2; D is uncertain. V lost 8 bases and J 8 bases, leaving 15 bases between the germline ends. The CDR3 spans 13 residues. The germline V gene encodes CDR1 LNHNV and CDR2 YYDKDF (reference sequence).

The V and J genes are TRBV6-2 or TRBV6-3 and TRBJ2-2, with D perhaps TRBD1 (6 bases). CDR1 and CDR2 (germline): MNHEY, SVGEGT. V gave up 6 bases and J gave up 6 bases, with 11 bases separating them. The CDR3 covers 13 residues. CDR3 in DNA: TGTGCCAGCAGGGGCAGGGGAGCCGGGGAGCTGTTTTTT. This translates into CASRGRGAGELFF.

The genes are TRBV28 and TRBJ2-7; no firm D call. The V gene lost 4 bases and the J gene lost 6 bases, with 13 bases spanning the gap. The V gene's germline CDR1 is MDHEN and CDR2 SYDVKM. This CDR3 region has 13 residues. Here the CDR3 DNA reads TGTGCCAGCAGTTCCCGAATCCTCGTCGAGCAGTACGTC. Encoded protein: CASSSRILVEQYV.

This clonotype has only a few counts. V and J are TRBV15 and TRBJ2-7, with a tentative D call TRBD2 (6 bases). V lost 8 bases and J lost 7, with 15 bases in between. Germline lookup yields CDR1 LNHNV and CDR2 YYDKDF (reference sequence). The CDR3 consists of 12 residues. The chain's CDR3 is CATLGLSGEQYF. Written as DNA, the CDR3 is TGTGCCACCTTAGGACTATCGGGGGAGCAGTACTTC.

This clonotype was seen a handful of times. The chain combines TRBV27 with TRBJ2-3, with D hard to call. The CDR3 contains 13 residues. V was clipped by 10 bases and J by 4 bases, with 15 bases between them. Germline-derived CDR1 and CDR2 are MNHEY and SMNVEV (reference sequence). CDR3 residues: CATRRRTPDTQYF. CDR3 in DNA: TGTGCCACCCGTAGGAGAACCCCAGATACGCAGTATTTT.

This chain uses TRBV29-1 with TRBJ1-2; tentatively, D is TRBD1 (5 bases). The CDR3 runs 12 residues. Germline CDR1 and CDR2: SQVTM and ANQGSEA. Trimming left V 2 bases short and J 4 bases short, with 8 bases between. DNA of the CDR3: TGCAGCGTTGAACAGGGTTTCTATGGCTACACCTTC. Translation: CSVEQGFYGYTF.

The chain combines TRBV6-6 with TRBJ2-1; 7 bases fit TRBD1. This CDR3 has 14 amino acids. V shed 6 bases and J 2 bases; nucleotides not matched to a gene: 4. Germline assignment: CDR1 MNHNY and CDR2 SVGAGI (reference sequence). CDR3: CASRYRGPYNEQFF. The DNA for the CDR3 is TGTGCCAGCAGATACAGGGGCCCCTACAATGAGCAGTTCTTC.

This chain connects TRBV27 to TRBJ2-1; D is ambiguous. This CDR3 spans 14 amino acids. Germline CDR1 is MNHEY and CDR2 is SMNVEV (reference sequence). Deletions cut 5 bases from V and 10 bases from J, with 18 bases between. The CDR3 DNA follows: TGTGCCAGCAGTCCGCCCAAAGCGCTGACAGAGCAGTTCTTC. Amino acid sequence: CASSPPKALTEQFF.

In this sample, this clonotype turned up a few times. J is TRBJ2-2 and V is TRBV7-9, with D unclear. V was trimmed by 10 bases and J by 3 bases, leaving 9 bases between them. The CDR3 is 12 residues long. The germline CDR1 and CDR2 sequences are SEHNR and FQNEAQ (reference sequence). The CDR3 loop is CAIVGDTGELFF. CDR3 coding DNA: TGTGCCATCGTTGGGGACACCGGGGAGCTGTTTTTT.

This chain uses TRBV2 with TRBJ1-2; possibly TRBD1 for D (6 bases). Germline CDR1 and CDR2: SNHLY and FYNNEI. CDR3 length: 13 amino acids. V was pared by 3 bases and J by 4 bases, with 9 bases between. The CDR3 DNA sequence: TGTGCCAGCAGTGAGGGAGGGGGCTATGGCTACACCTTC. Amino acid sequence: CASSEGGGYGYTF.

A word on this clonotype: The germline gene is not matched at one end of the junction; a read error may be the cause. The genes are TRBV20-1 and TRBJ1-5; D uncertain. CDR1 and CDR2 from the germline V gene are DFQATT and SNEGSKA (reference sequence). The CDR3 runs to 14 residues. The CDR3 bases are TGCAGTGCTAGAGATCCCGGTAGCAATCAGCCGCAGCATTTT. It translates to CSARDPGSNQPQHF.

This clonotype was counted once. V usage is TRBV5-1 and J usage is TRBJ2-3, with 8 bases fitting TRBD1. Unmatched junction bases numbered 4, after V lost 1 base and J lost 6 bases. The germline V gene encodes CDR1 SGHRS and CDR2 YFSETQ. The CDR3 length is 14 residues. CDR3 coding DNA: TGCGCCAGCAGCTTGCGACGGGACAGGGATACGCAGTATTTT. Translation: CASSLRRDRDTQYF.

The chain links TRBV6-1 to TRBJ2-2; D possibly uses TRBD1 or TRBD2 (6 bases each). The length of the CDR3 is 14 residues. Germline CDR1 and CDR2: MNHNS and SASEGT. V lost 7 bases to trimming and J lost 3 bases, with 12 bases between them. For the CDR3, the DNA is TGTGCCAGCACCCCGGGGGCTCACACCGGGGAGCTGTTTTTT. This sequence encodes CASTPGAHTGELFF.

There are many counts of this clonotype. Sequence at one end of the junction differs from germline and may be a read error. The gene calls are TRBV7-2 and TRBJ2-1; the D gene could be TRBD1 or TRBD2 (6 bases each). Germline V gene sequence: CDR1 SGHTA, CDR2 FQGNSA. The CDR3 has 16 residues. DNA of the CDR3: TGTGCCAGCAGCTTAACTCCGGGGGCCTCCAACAATGAGCAGTTCTTC. Translated: CASSLTPGASNNEQFF.

The J gene is TRBJ2-1, the V gene TRBV6-1, with 8 bases aligning to TRBD1. The CDR3 covers 15 residues. V dropped 3 bases and J dropped 1; count of bases not matched to a gene: 2. CDR1 is MNHNS and CDR2 is SASEGT in the germline V gene. The CDR3 DNA sequence: TGTGCCAGCAGTGACGGACAGGGATCCTACAATGAGCAGTTCTTC. Encoded protein: CASSDGQGSYNEQFF.

This clonotype was picked up one time. The J gene is TRBJ2-1, the V gene TRBV4-3, with D possibly TRBD1 on 6 matching bases. Germline CDR1 and CDR2: LGHNA and YSLEER. This CDR3 comprises 13 residues. V was pared by 4 bases and J by 9 bases, with 13 bases between. CDR3 amino acids: CASSLEGVGEQFF. In nucleotides, the CDR3 is TGCGCCAGCAGCCTCGAGGGGGTCGGTGAGCAGTTCTTC.